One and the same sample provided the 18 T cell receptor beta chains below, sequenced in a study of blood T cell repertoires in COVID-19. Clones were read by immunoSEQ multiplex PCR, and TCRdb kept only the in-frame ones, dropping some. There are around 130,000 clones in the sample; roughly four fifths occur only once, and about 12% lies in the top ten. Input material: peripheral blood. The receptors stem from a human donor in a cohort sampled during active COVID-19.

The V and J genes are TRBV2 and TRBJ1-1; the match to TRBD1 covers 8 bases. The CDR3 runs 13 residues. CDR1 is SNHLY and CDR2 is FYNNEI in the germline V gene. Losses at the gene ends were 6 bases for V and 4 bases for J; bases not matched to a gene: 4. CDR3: CASSPGQGTEAFF. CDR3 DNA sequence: TGTGCCAGCAGCCCCGGACAGGGCACTGAAGCTTTCTTT.

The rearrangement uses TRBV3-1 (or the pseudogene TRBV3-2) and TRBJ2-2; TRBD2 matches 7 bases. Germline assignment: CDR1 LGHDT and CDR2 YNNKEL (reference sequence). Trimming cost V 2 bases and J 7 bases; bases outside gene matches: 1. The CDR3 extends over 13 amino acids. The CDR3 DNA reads TGTGCCAGCAGCCAAACTAGCGTCGGGGAGCTGTTTTTT. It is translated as CASSQTSVGELFF.

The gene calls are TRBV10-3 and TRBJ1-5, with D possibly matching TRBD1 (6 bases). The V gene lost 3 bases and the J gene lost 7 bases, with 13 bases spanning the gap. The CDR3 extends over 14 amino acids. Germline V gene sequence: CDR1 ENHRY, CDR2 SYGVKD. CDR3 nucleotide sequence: TGTGCCATCAGTGAAGAGGCAGGGGAACAGCCCCAGCATTTT. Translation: CAISEEAGEQPQHF.

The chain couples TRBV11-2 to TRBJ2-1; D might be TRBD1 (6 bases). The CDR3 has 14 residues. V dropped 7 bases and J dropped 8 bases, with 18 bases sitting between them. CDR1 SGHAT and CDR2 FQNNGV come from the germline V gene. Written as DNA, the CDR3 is TGTGCCAGCACCTCTACGGTACAGGGCGATGAGCAGTTCTTC. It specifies CASTSTVQGDEQFF.

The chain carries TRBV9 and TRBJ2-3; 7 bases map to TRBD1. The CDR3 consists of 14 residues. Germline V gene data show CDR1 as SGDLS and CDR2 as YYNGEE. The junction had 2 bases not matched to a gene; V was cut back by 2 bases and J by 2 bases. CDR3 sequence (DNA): TGTGCCAGCAGCGTTGGGACAGTCACAGATACGCAGTATTTT. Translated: CASSVGTVTDTQYF.

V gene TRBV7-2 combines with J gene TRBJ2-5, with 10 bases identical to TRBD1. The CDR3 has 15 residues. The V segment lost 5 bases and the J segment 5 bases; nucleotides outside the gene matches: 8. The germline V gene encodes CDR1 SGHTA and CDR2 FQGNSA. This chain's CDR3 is CASSRRQGARETQYF. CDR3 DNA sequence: TGTGCCAGCAGCAGACGACAGGGGGCGCGTGAGACCCAGTACTTC.

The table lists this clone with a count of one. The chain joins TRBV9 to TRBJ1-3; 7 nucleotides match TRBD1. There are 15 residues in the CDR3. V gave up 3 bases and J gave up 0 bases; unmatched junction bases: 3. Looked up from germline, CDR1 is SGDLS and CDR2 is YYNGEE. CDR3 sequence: CASSGTGFSGNTIYF. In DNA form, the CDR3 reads TGTGCCAGCAGCGGGACAGGCTTCTCTGGAAACACCATATATTTT.

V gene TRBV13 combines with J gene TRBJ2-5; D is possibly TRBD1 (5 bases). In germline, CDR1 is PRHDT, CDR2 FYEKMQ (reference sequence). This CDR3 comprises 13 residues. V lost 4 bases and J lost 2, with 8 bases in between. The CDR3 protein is CASSSWTQETQYF. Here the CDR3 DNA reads TGTGCCAGCAGCTCCTGGACACAAGAGACCCAGTACTTC.

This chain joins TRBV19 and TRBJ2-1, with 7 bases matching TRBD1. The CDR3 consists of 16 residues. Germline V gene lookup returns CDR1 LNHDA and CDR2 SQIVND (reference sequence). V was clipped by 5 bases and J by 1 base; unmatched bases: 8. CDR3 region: CASSLFSRGSYNEQFF. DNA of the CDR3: TGTGCCAGTAGTCTGTTTTCCAGGGGGTCCTACAATGAGCAGTTCTTC.

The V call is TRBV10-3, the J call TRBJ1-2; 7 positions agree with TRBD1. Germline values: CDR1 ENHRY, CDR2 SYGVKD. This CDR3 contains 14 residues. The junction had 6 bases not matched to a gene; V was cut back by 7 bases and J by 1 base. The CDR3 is CAITRDSINYGYTF. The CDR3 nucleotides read TGTGCCATCACCCGGGACAGCATTAACTATGGCTACACCTTC.

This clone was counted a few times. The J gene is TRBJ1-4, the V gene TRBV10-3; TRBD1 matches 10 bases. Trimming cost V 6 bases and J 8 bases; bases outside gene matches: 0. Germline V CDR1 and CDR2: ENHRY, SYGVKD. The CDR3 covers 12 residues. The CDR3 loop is CAIRGQGEKLFF. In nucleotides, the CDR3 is TGTGCCATCAGGGGACAGGGGGAAAAACTGTTTTTT.

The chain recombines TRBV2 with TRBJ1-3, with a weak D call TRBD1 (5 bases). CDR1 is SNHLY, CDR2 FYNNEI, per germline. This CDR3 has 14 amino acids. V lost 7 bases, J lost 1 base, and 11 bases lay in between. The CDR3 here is CASKQESSGNTIYF. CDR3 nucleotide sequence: TGTGCCAGCAAACAGGAGTCATCTGGAAACACCATATATTTT.

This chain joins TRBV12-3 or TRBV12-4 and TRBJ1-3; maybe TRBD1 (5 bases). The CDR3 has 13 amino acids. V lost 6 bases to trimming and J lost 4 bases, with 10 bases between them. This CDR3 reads CASSDSLGNTIYF. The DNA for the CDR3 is TGTGCCAGCAGCGACAGCCTCGGAAACACCATATATTTT.

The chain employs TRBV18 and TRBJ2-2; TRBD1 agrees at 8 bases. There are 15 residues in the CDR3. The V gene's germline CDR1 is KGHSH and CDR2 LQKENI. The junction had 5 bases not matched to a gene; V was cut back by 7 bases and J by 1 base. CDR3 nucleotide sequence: TGTGCCAGCTACCCCGGGACAGGGAACACCGGGGAGCTGTTTTTT. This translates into CASYPGTGNTGELFF.

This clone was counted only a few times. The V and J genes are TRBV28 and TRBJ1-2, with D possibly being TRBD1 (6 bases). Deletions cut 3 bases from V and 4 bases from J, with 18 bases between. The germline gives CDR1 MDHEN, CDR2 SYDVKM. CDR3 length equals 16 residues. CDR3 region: CASSFPQGGSSYGYTF. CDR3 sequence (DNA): TGTGCCAGCAGTTTCCCACAGGGTGGGAGTAGCTATGGCTACACCTTC.

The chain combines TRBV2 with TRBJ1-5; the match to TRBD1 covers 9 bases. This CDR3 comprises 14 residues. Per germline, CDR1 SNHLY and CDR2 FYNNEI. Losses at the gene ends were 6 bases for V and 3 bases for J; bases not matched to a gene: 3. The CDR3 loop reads CASRGTGPNQPQHF. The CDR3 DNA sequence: TGTGCCAGCAGGGGGACAGGGCCCAATCAGCCCCAGCATTTT. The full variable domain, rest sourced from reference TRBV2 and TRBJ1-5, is EPEVTQTPSHQVTQMGQEVILRCVPISNHLYFYWYRQILGQKVEFLVSFYNNEISEKSEIFDDQFSVERPDGSNFTLKIRSTKLEDSAMYFCASRGTGPNQPQHFGDGTRLSIL.

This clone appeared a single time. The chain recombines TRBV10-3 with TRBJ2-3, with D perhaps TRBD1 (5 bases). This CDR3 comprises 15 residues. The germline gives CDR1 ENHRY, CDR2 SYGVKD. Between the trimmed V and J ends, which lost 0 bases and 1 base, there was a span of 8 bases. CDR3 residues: CAISESKQGTDTQYF. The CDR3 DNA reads TGTGCCATCAGTGAGTCGAAACAGGGCACAGATACGCAGTATTTT.

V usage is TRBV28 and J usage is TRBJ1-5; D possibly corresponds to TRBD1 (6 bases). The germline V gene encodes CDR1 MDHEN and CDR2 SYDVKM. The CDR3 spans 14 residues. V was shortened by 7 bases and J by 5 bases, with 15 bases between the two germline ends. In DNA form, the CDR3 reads TGTGCCAGCACCCGAGACAGGAACGATCAGCCCCAGCATTTT. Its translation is CASTRDRNDQPQHF. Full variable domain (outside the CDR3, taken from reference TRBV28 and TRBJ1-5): DVKVTQSSRYLVKRTGEKVFLECVQDMDHENMFWYRQDPGLGLRLIYFSYDVKMKEKGDIPEGYSVSREKKERFSLILESASTNQTSMYLCASTRDRNDQPQHFGDGTRLSIL.